This T cell receptor (beta chain) originates from a study of CD8 T cells in Susac syndrome. Between the trimmed V and J ends, which lost 0 bases and 8 bases, there was a span of 22 bases. There are 17 residues in the CDR3. Germline CDR1 reads MGHRA; CDR2 reads YSYEKL. RNA in amounts of about 0.5 to 1 ug was reverse transcribed with random hexamers. TCRdb itself ran the immunoSEQ multiplex PCR reads through MiXCR, one entry per CDR3 protein. Of under 70,000 distinct CDR3 sequences in the sample, around nine tenths were seen once. Sequencing of TCR beta was carried out in blood CD8+ and CD4+ T cells. Material: CD8+ T cells from PBMCs. The rearrangement links TRBV4-1 to TRBJ1-2; D is possibly TRBD1 (5 bases). The clonotype originates from a human donor in good health. The CDR3 reads CASSQDPGWGTGSGYTF. The CDR3 bases are TGCGCCAGCAGCCAAGATCCAGGGTGGGGGACGGGGAGCGGCTACACCTTC.